These 19 T cell receptor beta chains share one sample of origin, sequenced in a study of blood T cell repertoires in COVID-19. Profiled with immunoSEQ multiplex PCR; TCRdb holds only in-frame clones, not every one. The data show 250,000 to 350,000 clones, with 85% to 90% seen just once and 2.4% held by the top ten. The sample was PBMCs or T cells enriched from blood (not recorded which). The receptors stem from a woman aged 18-29 years who had recovered from COVID-19.

This chain uses TRBV2 with TRBJ1-6; TRBD1 matches at 9 bases. The CDR3 is 15 amino acids. Trimming at V came to 4 bases and at J to 7 bases, leaving 5 bases not matched to a gene. Germline assignment: CDR1 SNHLY and CDR2 FYNNEI. The chain's CDR3 is CASSGQGEYNSPLHF. CDR3 DNA sequence: TGTGCCAGCAGTGGACAGGGGGAATACAATTCACCCCTCCACTTT. The full variable domain, in which reference TRBV2 and TRBJ1-6 provide the parts outside the CDR3, is EPEVTQTPSHQVTQMGQEVILRCVPISNHLYFYWYRQILGQKVEFLVSFYNNEISEKSEIFDDQFSVERPDGSNFTLKIRSTKLEDSAMYFCASSGQGEYNSPLHFGNGTRLTVT.

The chain carries TRBV3-1 (or the pseudogene TRBV3-2) and TRBJ1-2; TRBD1 might be the D (5 bases). Germline V gene data show CDR1 as LGHDT and CDR2 as YNNKEL (reference sequence). The CDR3 covers 15 residues. Trimming cost V 0 bases and J 7 bases, with 15 bases left between them. The CDR3 bases are TGTGCCAGCAGCCAAGATCCGGGAGGGGATGGTGGCTACACCTTC. Translation: CASSQDPGGDGGYTF.

The CDR3 loop is CASSLGTGDHEQYF. CDR3 nucleotides: TGTGCCAGCAGCTTAGGGACAGGGGATCACGAGCAGTACTTC. The chain couples TRBV7-6 to TRBJ2-7, with 9 bases that match TRBD1. Germline V gene sequence: CDR1 SGHVS, CDR2 FNYEAQ. There are 14 residues in the CDR3. V was clipped by 1 base and J by 5 bases; unmatched bases: 3.

The CDR3 is CASSPPTGEAFF. In nucleotides, the CDR3 is TGTGCCAGCAGCCCCCCAACAGGGGAAGCTTTCTTT. The J gene is TRBJ1-1, the V gene TRBV7-9; possible D gene TRBD1, 6 bases. Trimming pared 5 bases from V and 8 bases from J, leaving 12 bases between. The CDR3 has 12 residues. Germline V gives CDR1 SEHNR, CDR2 FQNEAQ (reference sequence).

The rearrangement joins TRBV6-5 to TRBJ1-6; the match to TRBD1 covers 9 bases. J was trimmed by 6 bases and V by 6 bases; bases with no gene match: 3. CDR3 length equals 14 residues. CDR1 is MNHEY, CDR2 SVGAGI, per germline. The CDR3 DNA reads TGTGCCAGCAGCTGGGACAGGGTTAATTCACCCCTCCACTTT. Amino acid sequence: CASSWDRVNSPLHF.

The gene calls are TRBV7-9 and TRBJ2-7, with D maybe TRBD2 (7 bases). Trimming stripped 8 bases from V and 1 base from J, with 9 bases between. The CDR3 is 12 residues long. The germline V gene encodes CDR1 SEHNR and CDR2 FQNEAQ (reference sequence). The CDR3, as DNA: TGTGCCAGCCGGGGGGCTTCCTACGAGCAGTACTTC. It is translated as CASRGASYEQYF.

V is TRBV3-1 (or the pseudogene TRBV3-2) and J is TRBJ2-7; D is unresolved. V lost 1 base and J 3 bases, leaving 13 bases between the germline ends. Per the germline V gene, CDR1 is LGHDT and CDR2 is YNNKEL (reference sequence). The CDR3 has 15 residues. CDR3 DNA: TGTGCCAGCAGCCAAGCGTCTAGACCTTTCTACGAGCAGTACTTC. Its protein product is CASSQASRPFYEQYF.

The chain has TRBV5-1 and TRBJ2-7; a possible D gene is TRBD2 (6 bases). Germline V gene sequence: CDR1 SGHRS, CDR2 YFSETQ. The CDR3 is 16 residues long. Trimming removed 0 bases at V and 0 bases at J, with 13 bases between. The chain's CDR3 is CASSLAGGLSSYEQYF. The DNA for the CDR3 is TGCGCCAGCAGCTTGGCCGGGGGTCTGAGCTCCTACGAGCAGTACTTC.

J is TRBJ2-1 and V is TRBV27; 13 nucleotides match TRBD2. In germline, CDR1 is MNHEY, CDR2 SMNVEV (reference sequence). CDR3 size: 15 residues. J lost 6 bases, V lost 6 bases, and 5 bases had no gene match. The CDR3 loop is CASRTGTSGANEQFF. The CDR3 bases are TGTGCCAGCAGAACCGGGACTAGCGGGGCCAATGAGCAGTTCTTC.

This rearrangement joins TRBV5-1 to TRBJ2-7; 9 nucleotides agree with TRBD1. The V and J ends lost 5 bases and 4 bases, in that order; junction bases with no gene match: 13. Germline V gene sequence: CDR1 SGHRS, CDR2 YFSETQ. CDR3 length: 16 amino acids. The CDR3 loop is CASSFGWDRATYEQYF. CDR3 DNA sequence: TGCGCCAGCAGTTTTGGGTGGGACAGGGCGACGTACGAGCAGTACTTC. Based on the CDR3 plus reference TRBV5-1 and TRBJ2-7, the full variable domain is KAGVTQTPRYLIKTRGQQVTLSCSPISGHRSVSWYQQTPGQGLQFLFEYFSETQRNKGNFPGRFSGRQFSNSRSEMNVSTLELGDSALYLCASSFGWDRATYEQYFGPGTRLTVT.

The chain has TRBV10-1 and TRBJ2-5; D not certain. V lost 4 bases and J lost 5, with 11 bases in between. Germline lookup yields CDR1 WNHNN and CDR2 SYGVQD (reference sequence). The CDR3 is made up of 13 amino acids. The CDR3 nucleotides are TGCGCCAGCAGTGGAAGCCCCCGGGAGACCCAGTACTTC. Its translation: CASSGSPRETQYF.

The rearrangement joins TRBV27 to TRBJ2-2; TRBD1 agrees at 7 bases. V was pared by 5 bases and J by 5 bases, with 8 bases of the junction left unmatched. The CDR3 consists of 15 residues. Per the germline V gene, CDR1 is MNHEY and CDR2 is SMNVEV (reference sequence). The CDR3 sequence: CASSVQGVWTGELFF. CDR3 nucleotides: TGTGCCAGCAGTGTCCAGGGGGTTTGGACCGGGGAGCTGTTTTTT.

The J gene is TRBJ2-5, the V gene TRBV2; perhaps TRBD1 as D (7 bases). CDR3 length: 16 amino acids. The V end lost 7 bases, the J end lost 5 bases, and 23 bases lay between the germline ends. Germline V gene sequence: CDR1 SNHLY, CDR2 FYNNEI. Here the CDR3 reads CASMRRDRDHLETQYF. The CDR3 nucleotides read TGTGCCAGCATGAGGAGGGACAGAGATCATCTCGAGACCCAGTACTTC.

V and J are TRBV5-1 and TRBJ2-7; D is ambiguous. V was cut by 7 bases and J by 0 bases, with 11 bases left in between. CDR3 length: 13 amino acids. Germline CDR1 is SGHRS and CDR2 is YFSETQ. CDR3 sequence: CASRQSSSYEQYF. For the CDR3, the DNA is TGCGCCAGCCGGCAGTCTAGCTCCTACGAGCAGTACTTC.

The CDR3 sequence is CASTQTGGNEQFF. The CDR3 region has the DNA TGTGCCAGCACTCAGACAGGGGGCAATGAGCAGTTCTTC. The chain carries TRBV7-9 and TRBJ2-1; TRBD1 matches at 9 bases. Per germline, CDR1 SEHNR and CDR2 FQNEAQ (reference sequence). The CDR3 is 13 residues long. V shed 7 bases and J 6 bases; nucleotides not matched to a gene: 4.

The genes are TRBV9 and TRBJ2-5; 13 nucleotides match TRBD2. There are 17 residues in the CDR3. V shed 0 bases and J 5 bases; nucleotides not matched to a gene: 7. The germline CDR1 and CDR2 sequences are SGDLS and YYNGEE. Written as DNA, the CDR3 is TGTGCCAGCAGCGTAGGCCCACTAGCGGGGGGGCGGGAGACCCAGTACTTC. Protein sequence: CASSVGPLAGGRETQYF.

The genes are TRBV7-2 and TRBJ1-4; 9 bases map to TRBD1. The ends lost 5 bases at V and 5 bases at J; junction bases unmatched: 6. Per germline, CDR1 SGHTA and CDR2 FQGNSA. The CDR3 runs to 15 residues. This chain's CDR3 is CASSQDRGLNEKLFF. The CDR3 bases are TGTGCCAGCAGCCAGGACAGGGGTCTCAATGAAAAACTGTTTTTT.

The chain links TRBV2 to TRBJ2-1; tentatively, D is TRBD2 (6 bases). V lost 7 bases and J lost 8, with 12 bases in between. CDR3 size: 12 residues. Germline V gene lookup returns CDR1 SNHLY and CDR2 FYNNEI. For the CDR3, the DNA is TGTGCCAGCACCGGGACTGGGGATGAGCAGTTCTTC. Protein: CASTGTGDEQFF.

There are a few counts of this clone. The chain carries TRBV15 and TRBJ1-1; D unresolved. Trimming stripped 5 bases from V and 2 bases from J, with 15 bases between. CDR3 size: 15 residues. The germline gives CDR1 LNHNV, CDR2 YYDKDF (reference sequence). The CDR3 nucleotides are TGTGCCACCAGCTCAATTGGGCAGGCTAACACTGAAGCTTTCTTT. Translating it yields CATSSIGQANTEAFF.